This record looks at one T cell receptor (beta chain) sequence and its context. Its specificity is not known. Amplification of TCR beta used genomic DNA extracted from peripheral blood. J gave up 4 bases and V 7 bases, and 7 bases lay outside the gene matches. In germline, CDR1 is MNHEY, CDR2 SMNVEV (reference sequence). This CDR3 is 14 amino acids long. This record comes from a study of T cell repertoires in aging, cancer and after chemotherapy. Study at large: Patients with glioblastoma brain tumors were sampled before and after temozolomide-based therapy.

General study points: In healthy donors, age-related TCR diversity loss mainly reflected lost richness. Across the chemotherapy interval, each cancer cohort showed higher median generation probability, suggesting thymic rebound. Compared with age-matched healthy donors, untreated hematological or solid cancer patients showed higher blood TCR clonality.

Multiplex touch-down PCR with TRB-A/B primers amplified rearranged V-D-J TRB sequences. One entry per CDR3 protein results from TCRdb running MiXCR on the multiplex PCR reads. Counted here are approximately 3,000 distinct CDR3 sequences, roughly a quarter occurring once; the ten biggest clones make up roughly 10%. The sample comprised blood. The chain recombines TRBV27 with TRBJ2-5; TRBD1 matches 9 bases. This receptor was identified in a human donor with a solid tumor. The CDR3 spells CASKEGQGTETQYF. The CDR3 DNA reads TGTGCCAGCAAGGAAGGACAGGGGACAGAGACCCAGTACTTC.